This passage covers 28 T cell receptor beta chains from one sample sequenced in a study of shared clonotypes between healthy human individuals. The naive CD8 fraction comprised CD45RO-negative cells positively selected for CCR7 and excluded terminally differentiated effector memory CD45RA+ cells. Sequenced by immunoSEQ multiplex PCR; TCRdb stores in-frame clones only, minus some. The sample includes millions of clones, 93% of them seen just once. The sample taken for sequencing was naive CD8+ T cells from PBMCs. Receptors were obtained from a man aged 18 to 29 in good health. Some clones in this sample may be carry-over from other donors' samples.

This chain connects TRBV4-1 to TRBJ2-7; no definite D call. Germline-derived CDR1 and CDR2 are MGHRA and YSYEKL. V lost 2 bases and J 7 bases, leaving 18 bases between the germline ends. This CDR3 has 15 amino acids. CDR3 region: CASSQPTGRSREQYF. In nucleotides, the CDR3 is TGCGCCAGCAGCCAACCCACGGGCAGGTCGAGGGAGCAGTACTTC.

The CDR3 protein is CASSFPLSRRGYTF. CDR3 DNA sequence: TGTGCCAGCAGCTTCCCACTAAGCAGAAGGGGCTACACCTTC. The chain is built from TRBV11-3 and TRBJ1-2; D is ambiguous. The CDR3 contains 14 residues. V lost 3 bases and J lost 8, with 16 bases in between. Germline loops: CDR1 SGHNT, CDR2 YENEEA.

A single count supports this clone. V usage is TRBV27 and J usage is TRBJ2-1; no firm D call. CDR1 MNHEY and CDR2 SMNVEV come from the germline V gene (reference sequence). The V end was cut by 2 bases, the J end by 8 bases, with 13 bases between. The CDR3 is 14 residues long. The CDR3: CASSLQAHGDEQFF. In DNA form, the CDR3 reads TGTGCCAGCAGTTTACAGGCGCATGGGGATGAGCAGTTCTTC.

The V gene is TRBV4-3, the J gene TRBJ2-2, with D uncertain. CDR3 length: 12 residues. Looked up from germline, CDR1 is LGHNA and CDR2 is YSLEER. V was clipped by 3 bases and J by 8 bases, with 7 bases between them. CDR3 coding DNA: TGCGCCAGCAGCCACCCCCTGGGGGAGCTGTTTTTT. Its translation is CASSHPLGELFF.

This chain links TRBV15 with TRBJ2-1, with 8 positions matching TRBD2. Unmatched junction bases numbered 7, after V lost 1 base and J lost 8 bases. CDR3 length equals 15 residues. The germline gives CDR1 LNHNV, CDR2 YYDKDF (reference sequence). CDR3 nucleotides: TGTGCCACCAGCAGAGCCAGCGGGAGCATCCATGAGCAGTTCTTC. Its protein is CATSRASGSIHEQFF. The full variable domain, rest sourced from reference TRBV15 and TRBJ2-1, is DAMVIQNPRYQVTQFGKPVTLSCSQTLNHNVMYWYQQKSSQAPKLLFHYYDKDFNNEADTPDNFQSRRPNTSFCFLDIRSPGLGDTAMYLCATSRASGSIHEQFFGPGTRLTVL.

The chain carries TRBV7-9 and TRBJ2-4, with a possible D match to TRBD1 (6 bases). The CDR3 is 15 residues long. Germline V lookup: CDR1 SEHNR, CDR2 FQNEAQ (reference sequence). The germline V and J ends were trimmed by 5 bases and 0 bases, with 11 bases remaining between them. The CDR3 bases are TGTGCCAGCAGCCAAGGACAGCTAGCCAAAAACATTCAGTACTTC. It encodes CASSQGQLAKNIQYF.

This clone was detected once. The rearrangement uses TRBV4-3 and TRBJ1-1; possibly TRBD1 for D (6 bases). The length of the CDR3 is 15 residues. Trimming took off 1 base at V and 1 base at J, with 10 bases between the two ends. CDR1 and CDR2 from the germline V gene are LGHNA and YSLEER. CDR3 loop: CASSQGTAPNTEAFF. In DNA form, the CDR3 reads TGCGCCAGCAGCCAAGGGACAGCCCCGAACACTGAAGCTTTCTTT.

This clone showed up just once. This chain uses TRBV7-8 with TRBJ2-5, with D perhaps given as TRBD1 or TRBD2 (5 bases each). CDR1 and CDR2 (germline): SGHVS, FQNEAQ. The V end lost 6 bases, the J end lost 1 base, and 9 bases lay between the germline ends. The CDR3 loop spans 13 amino acids. The CDR3 loop reads CASRGTGQETQYF. Here the CDR3 DNA reads TGTGCCAGCAGGGGGACGGGCCAAGAGACCCAGTACTTC.

The chain employs TRBV5-8 and TRBJ2-7, with D possibly being TRBD1 (6 bases). The CDR3 is made up of 15 amino acids. Germline CDR1 is SGHTS and CDR2 is YDEGEE. Trimming pared 1 base from V and 2 bases from J, leaving 13 bases between. The CDR3, as DNA: TGTGCCAGCAGCTTGCGGTCCGGGACACCCTACGAGCAGTACTTC. It specifies CASSLRSGTPYEQYF.

The V and J genes are TRBV7-9 and TRBJ2-7; D possibly corresponds to TRBD2 (5 bases). CDR3 size: 13 residues. Germline V gene data show CDR1 as SEHNR and CDR2 as FQNEAQ (reference sequence). Trimming took off 2 bases at V and 7 bases at J, with 12 bases between the two ends. CDR3 protein: CASSLSHPGEQYF. The CDR3 DNA follows: TGTGCCAGCAGCTTATCTCATCCGGGGGAGCAGTACTTC.

The J gene is TRBJ1-1, the V gene TRBV13; TRBD1 might be the D (6 bases). The CDR3 runs 15 residues. The germline V gene encodes CDR1 PRHDT and CDR2 FYEKMQ (reference sequence). Trimming shortened V by 4 bases and J by 0 bases, and 12 bases separated the two germline ends. The CDR3 bases are TGTGCCAGCAGCTCCAAACAGGGTATGAACACTGAAGCTTTCTTT. Its translation: CASSSKQGMNTEAFF.

The chain joins TRBV19 to TRBJ1-5; D gene unclear. The CDR3 spans 15 residues. Trimming took 1 base from V and 9 from J, leaving 16 bases between them. Germline V gene lookup returns CDR1 LNHDA and CDR2 SQIVND (reference sequence). CDR3 sequence reads: CASSIARGALAPQHF. DNA of the CDR3: TGTGCCAGTAGTATAGCTCGGGGTGCCCTGGCGCCCCAGCATTTT.

The chain has TRBV9 and TRBJ1-3, with unresolved D. V was trimmed by 4 bases and J by 0 bases, leaving 11 bases between them. Germline loops: CDR1 SGDLS, CDR2 YYNGEE. The CDR3 sequence is 15 residues long. In DNA form, the CDR3 reads TGTGCCAGCAGCCCCGGACGGCACTCTGGAAACACCATATATTTT. Its translation: CASSPGRHSGNTIYF.

This clone was picked up a small number of times. This chain connects TRBV5-1 to TRBJ2-7, with 11 bases matching TRBD2. From germline, CDR1 is SGHRS and CDR2 YFSETQ. This CDR3 spans 16 amino acids. The trim removed 4 bases at V and 1 base at J, leaving 7 bases unmatched. The CDR3 DNA reads as TGCGCCAGCAGCGGAGAGGGACTAGCGGTTTCCTACGAGCAGTACTTC. It specifies CASSGEGLAVSYEQYF. Based on the CDR3 plus reference TRBV5-1 and TRBJ2-7, the full variable domain is KAGVTQTPRYLIKTRGQQVTLSCSPISGHRSVSWYQQTPGQGLQFLFEYFSETQRNKGNFPGRFSGRQFSNSRSEMNVSTLELGDSALYLCASSGEGLAVSYEQYFGPGTRLTVT.

The chain recombines TRBV6-6 with TRBJ2-5; 11 positions match TRBD2. Germline values: CDR1 MNHNY, CDR2 SVGAGI (reference sequence). The junction had 8 bases not matched to a gene; V was cut back by 4 bases and J by 4 bases. The CDR3 runs to 16 residues. CDR3 nucleotide sequence: TGTGCCAGCAGTTTGACTAGCGGGATGGTAGGAGAGACCCAGTACTTC. Translated: CASSLTSGMVGETQYF.

The gene calls are TRBV13 and TRBJ2-3, with TRBD2 matching 10 bases. Unmatched junction bases numbered 7, after V lost 4 bases and J lost 6 bases. This CDR3 spans 15 amino acids. Germline V lookup: CDR1 PRHDT, CDR2 FYEKMQ (reference sequence). CDR3 amino acids: CASSYSLAGDDTQYF. In DNA form, the CDR3 reads TGTGCCAGCAGCTATTCGCTAGCGGGAGACGATACGCAGTATTTT.

On this clone: Other DNA sequences in this specimen translate into the identical CDR3. This chain connects TRBV19 to TRBJ1-5; D call uncertain. This CDR3 spans 14 amino acids. CDR1 is LNHDA and CDR2 is SQIVND in the germline V gene (reference sequence). V was pared by 1 base and J by 1 base, with 5 bases between. CDR3: CASSIVESNQPQHF. The CDR3 nucleotides read TGTGCCAGTAGTATAGTTGAAAGCAATCAGCCCCAGCATTTT.

This clone was seen just once. This chain connects TRBV4-1 to TRBJ2-7; 7 bases fit TRBD1. The junction had 5 bases not matched to a gene; V was cut back by 4 bases and J by 2 bases. The CDR3 totals 14 residues. CDR1 is MGHRA, CDR2 YSYEKL, per germline. DNA of the CDR3: TGCGCCAGCAGCCTAGCCGGACAGGCCTACGAGCAGTACTTC. This encodes CASSLAGQAYEQYF.

The genes are TRBV9 and TRBJ2-1; 10 nucleotides agree with TRBD2. This CDR3 has 16 amino acids. Germline V gene sequence: CDR1 SGDLS, CDR2 YYNGEE. The V segment lost 4 bases and the J segment 7 bases; nucleotides outside the gene matches: 11. The CDR3 loop is CASSPLPGLAVNEQFF. DNA for the CDR3: TGTGCCAGCAGCCCCCTTCCCGGACTAGCGGTTAATGAGCAGTTCTTC.

The chain has TRBV27 and TRBJ2-7, with TRBD1 matching 7 bases. In germline, CDR1 is MNHEY, CDR2 SMNVEV (reference sequence). The CDR3 has 14 residues. V gave up 0 bases and J gave up 12 bases; unmatched junction bases: 11. The CDR3 DNA reads TGTGCCAGCAGTTTATCCCAGTACGACAGGGAACTGTACTTC. It encodes CASSLSQYDRELYF.

V is TRBV29-1 and J is TRBJ2-7; no firm D call. V was pared by 1 base and J by 3 bases, with 7 bases between. The CDR3 is made up of 12 amino acids. CDR1 is SQVTM and CDR2 is ANQGSEA in the germline V gene. CDR3 bases: TGCAGCGTTGAAGTGGGGTACTACGAGCAGTACTTC. As protein: CSVEVGYYEQYF.

This chain links TRBV11-2 with TRBJ2-7; D gene unclear. V was shortened by 2 bases and J by 2 bases, with 10 bases between the two germline ends. This CDR3 has 14 amino acids. In germline, CDR1 is SGHAT, CDR2 FQNNGV. The CDR3 sequence: CASSLYVAPYEQYF. In DNA, the CDR3 is TGTGCCAGCAGCTTATATGTAGCCCCCTACGAGCAGTACTTC.

This clone was counted a single time. Other DNA sequences in the same sample also yield this CDR3. The V and J genes are TRBV28 and TRBJ1-1; a possible D gene is TRBD1 (5 bases). Germline assignment: CDR1 MDHEN and CDR2 SYDVKM. Trimming stripped 3 bases from V and 3 bases from J, with 8 bases between. The CDR3 is 13 residues long. The CDR3 DNA sequence: TGTGCCAGCAGTTTGCCAGGGTACACTGAAGCTTTCTTT. Protein sequence: CASSLPGYTEAFF.

The rearrangement joins TRBV7-8 to TRBJ2-7; possibly TRBD2 for D (5 bases). Germline V gene lookup returns CDR1 SGHVS and CDR2 FQNEAQ. The length of the CDR3 is 14 residues. The ends were cut back, 5 bases at V and 2 bases at J, with 13 bases in the middle. The CDR3 sequence: CASSQSDGTYEQYF. The CDR3 coding sequence is TGTGCCAGCAGCCAGAGTGACGGGACCTACGAGCAGTACTTC. The full variable domain, rest sourced from reference TRBV7-8 and TRBJ2-7, is GAGVSQSPRYKVAKRGQDVALRCDPISGHVSLFWYQQALGQGPEFLTYFQNEAQLDKSGLPSDRFFAERPEGSVSTLKIQRTQQEDSAVYLCASSQSDGTYEQYFGPGTRLTVT.

The rearrangement joins TRBV7-9 to TRBJ1-1; possible D gene TRBD1, 6 bases. The germline V gene encodes CDR1 SEHNR and CDR2 FQNEAQ (reference sequence). Trimming stripped 5 bases from V and 9 bases from J, with 10 bases between. The CDR3 has 11 residues. As DNA, the CDR3 is TGTGCCAGCAGCCCCGGACAGAAAGCTTTCTTT. This sequence encodes CASSPGQKAFF.

The rearrangement joins TRBV6-5 to TRBJ2-2; D call uncertain. Germline-derived CDR1 and CDR2 are MNHEY and SVGAGI. The CDR3 runs 14 residues. V was cut by 3 bases and J by 0 bases, with 5 bases left in between. The CDR3 coding sequence is TGTGCCAGCAGTTATTACGCGAACACCGGGGAGCTGTTTTTT. Encoded protein: CASSYYANTGELFF.

Concerning this clone itself: The sample contains more than one DNA sequence encoding this CDR3. The CDR3 DNA reads as TGTGCCAGCAGTTTACGGCAGGGGGCCAGCGAGCAGTACTTC. It codes for CASSLRQGASEQYF. The chain uses TRBV27 and TRBJ2-7; the match to TRBD1 covers 8 bases. Trimming cost V 2 bases and J 6 bases; bases outside gene matches: 6. CDR3 length: 14 amino acids. Germline values: CDR1 MNHEY, CDR2 SMNVEV (reference sequence).

This clone turned up a few times. This chain uses TRBV10-3 with TRBJ1-1, with D perhaps matching TRBD1 (5 bases). This CDR3 contains 13 residues. The germline V gene has CDR1 ENHRY and CDR2 SYGVKD. The V and J ends lost 4 bases and 7 bases respectively, with 13 bases between them. The CDR3 protein is CAISVGQGLEAFF. The CDR3 DNA sequence: TGTGCCATCAGTGTGGGGCAGGGTCTTGAAGCTTTCTTT.